This T cell receptor beta chain was retrieved from a study of blood T cell repertoires in COVID-19. Original analysis: Amplified reference gene primers provided the basis for estimating nucleated cell counts. Clones were sequenced by immunoSEQ multiplex PCR, and TCRdb holds only the in-frame ones, with some missing. D and trimming were read from the DNA, whereas the V and J calls and clone size are those reported in that table. The data contain 50,000 or so clones, approximately 85% of them singletons. From germline, CDR1 is LGHDT and CDR2 YNNKEL (reference sequence). The CDR3 spans 13 residues. V was clipped by 4 bases and J by 2 bases, with 8 bases between them.

Sequencing was performed on peripheral blood. The sequence derives from a woman older than 75 with acute or convalescent COVID-19. V and J are TRBV3-1 (or the pseudogene TRBV3-2) and TRBJ1-1; maybe TRBD1 (6 bases). CDR3 nucleotide sequence: TGTGCCAGCAGCCGGACAGACAACACTGAAGCTTTCTTT. It encodes CASSRTDNTEAFF.